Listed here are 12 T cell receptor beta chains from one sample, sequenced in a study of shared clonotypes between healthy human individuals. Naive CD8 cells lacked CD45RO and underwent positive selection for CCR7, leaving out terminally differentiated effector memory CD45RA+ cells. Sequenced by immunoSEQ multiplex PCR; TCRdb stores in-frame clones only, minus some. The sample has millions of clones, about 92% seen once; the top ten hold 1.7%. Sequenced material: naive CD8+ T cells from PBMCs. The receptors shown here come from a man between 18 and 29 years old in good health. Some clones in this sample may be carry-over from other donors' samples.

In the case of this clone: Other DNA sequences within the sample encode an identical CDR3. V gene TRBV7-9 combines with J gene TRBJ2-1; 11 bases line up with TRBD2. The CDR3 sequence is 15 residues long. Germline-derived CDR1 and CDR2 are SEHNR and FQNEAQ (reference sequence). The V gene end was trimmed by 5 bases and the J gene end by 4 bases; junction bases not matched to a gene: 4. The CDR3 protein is CASSPGTSGYNEQFF. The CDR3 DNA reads TGTGCCAGCAGCCCCGGGACTAGCGGATACAATGAGCAGTTCTTC.

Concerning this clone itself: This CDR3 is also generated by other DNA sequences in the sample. This chain's CDR3 is CASSRDRRNTEAFF. The CDR3 DNA sequence: TGTGCCAGTAGCCGTGACAGAAGGAACACTGAAGCTTTCTTT. This sequence joins TRBV19 and TRBJ1-1; D might be TRBD1 (5 bases). Germline V gene data show CDR1 as LNHDA and CDR2 as SQIVND (reference sequence). Trimming stripped 6 bases from V and 1 base from J, with 12 bases between. The CDR3 has 14 residues.

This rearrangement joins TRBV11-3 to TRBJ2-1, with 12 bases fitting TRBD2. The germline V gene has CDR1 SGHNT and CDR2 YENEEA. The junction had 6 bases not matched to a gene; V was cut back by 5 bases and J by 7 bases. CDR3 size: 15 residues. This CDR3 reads CASSPRTSGMNEQFF. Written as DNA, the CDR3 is TGTGCCAGCAGCCCTCGGACTAGCGGGATGAATGAGCAGTTCTTC. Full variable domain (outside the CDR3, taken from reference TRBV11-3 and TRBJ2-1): EAGVVQSPRYKIIEKKQPVAFWCNPISGHNTLYWYLQNLGQGPELLIRYENEEAVDDSQLPKDRFSAERLKGVDSTLKIQPAELGDSAVYLCASSPRTSGMNEQFFGPGTRLTVL.

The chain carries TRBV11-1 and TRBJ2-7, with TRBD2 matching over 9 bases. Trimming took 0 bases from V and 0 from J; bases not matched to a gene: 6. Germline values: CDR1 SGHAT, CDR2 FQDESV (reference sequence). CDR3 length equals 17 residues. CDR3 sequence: CASSLAGAGGSSYEQYF. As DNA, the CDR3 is TGTGCCAGCAGCTTAGCGGGCGCGGGAGGGTCCTCCTACGAGCAGTACTTC.

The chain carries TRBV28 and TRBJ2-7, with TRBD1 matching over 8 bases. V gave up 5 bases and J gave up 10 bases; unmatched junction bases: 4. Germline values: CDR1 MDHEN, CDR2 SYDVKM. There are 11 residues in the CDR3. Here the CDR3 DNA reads TGTGCCAGCAGTACCGACAGGGGACAGTACTTC. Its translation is CASSTDRGQYF.

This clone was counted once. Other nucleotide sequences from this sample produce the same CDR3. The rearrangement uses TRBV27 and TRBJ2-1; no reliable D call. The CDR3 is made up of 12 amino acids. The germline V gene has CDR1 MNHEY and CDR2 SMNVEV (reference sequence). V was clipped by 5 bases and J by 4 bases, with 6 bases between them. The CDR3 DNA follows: TGTGCCAGCAGTCCTCGTTACAATGAGCAGTTCTTC. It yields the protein CASSPRYNEQFF.

The CDR3 DNA reads TGTGCCAGCAGACCGGTAGCGGGAGCGGGTGAGCAGTTCTTC. This codes for CASRPVAGAGEQFF. The chain recombines TRBV6-4 with TRBJ2-1; TRBD2 matches at 9 bases. In germline, CDR1 is MRHNA, CDR2 SNTAGT. The CDR3 spans 14 residues. Germline trimming cut 6 bases from V and 9 bases from J; bases unmatched to any gene: 9.

CDR3 sequence: CASSLTGERGEQYF. The CDR3 coding sequence is TGTGCCAGCAGTTTAACGGGAGAGAGGGGGGAGCAGTACTTC. The chain uses TRBV28 and TRBJ2-7; TRBD1 or TRBD2 may be the D gene (6 bases each). This CDR3 has 14 residues. Trimming stripped 2 bases from V and 7 bases from J, with 15 bases between. CDR1 and CDR2 (germline): MDHEN, SYDVKM.

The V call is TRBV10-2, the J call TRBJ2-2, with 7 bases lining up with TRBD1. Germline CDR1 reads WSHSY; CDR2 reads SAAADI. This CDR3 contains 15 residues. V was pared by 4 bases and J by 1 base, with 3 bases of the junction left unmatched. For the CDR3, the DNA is TGCGCCAGCAGTGGACAGGGTAGGAACACCGGGGAGCTGTTTTTT. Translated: CASSGQGRNTGELFF.

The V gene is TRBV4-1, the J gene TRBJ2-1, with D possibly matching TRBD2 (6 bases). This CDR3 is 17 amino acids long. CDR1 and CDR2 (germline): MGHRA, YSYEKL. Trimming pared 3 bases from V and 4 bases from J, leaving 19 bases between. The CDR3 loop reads CASSQGRVLAPYNEQFF. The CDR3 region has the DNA TGCGCCAGCAGCCAGGGCCGCGTACTAGCACCGTACAATGAGCAGTTCTTC.

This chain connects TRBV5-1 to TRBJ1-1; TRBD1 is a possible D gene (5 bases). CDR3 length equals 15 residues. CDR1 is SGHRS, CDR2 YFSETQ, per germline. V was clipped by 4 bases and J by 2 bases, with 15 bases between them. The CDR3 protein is CASSVVQGVNTEAFF. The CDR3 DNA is TGCGCCAGCAGCGTCGTTCAGGGAGTTAACACTGAAGCTTTCTTT.

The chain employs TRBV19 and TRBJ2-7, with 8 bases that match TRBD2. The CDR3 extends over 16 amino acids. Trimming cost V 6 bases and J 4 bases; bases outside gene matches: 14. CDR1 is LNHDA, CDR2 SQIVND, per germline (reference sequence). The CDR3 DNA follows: TGTGCCAGTAGCCTTTCGACCGGACTAGCAAGGTACGAGCAGTACTTC. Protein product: CASSLSTGLARYEQYF.